The clone carrying this T cell receptor (beta chain) was detected ten times or more. Its antigen is not identified. From RNA transcripts, TCR beta CDR3 regions were amplified. When the TCR CDR3 underwent first-round RT-PCR, the HTBI primer set was used. MiXCR, applied by TCRdb to the multiplex PCR reads, yields one record per CDR3 protein. The repertoire includes 650,000 to 750,000 distinct CDR3 sequences, 11% to 15% of them detected once, and roughly a tenth sits in the top ten. This record belongs to a study of T cells in Graves' hyperthyroidism and ophthalmopathy. Study overall: Initial diagnosis, before any treatment, was when peripheral blood was collected. Study-wide findings and caveats: Ophthalmopathy cases were set apart from stable hyperthyroidism by a 13 V-J model.

Based on clinical symptoms, serum thyroxine and TRAb, thyroid ultrasound and orbital computed tomography, diagnoses were reached. This TCR came from a woman between 18 and 29 years old with Graves' hyperthyroidism. Sample: blood.

CDR3 nucleotides: TGCAGTGCTAGAGCGGGACAAGGAGGACTCAATCAGCCCCAGCATTTT. Encoded protein: CSARAGQGGLNQPQHF. This chain uses TRBV20-1 with TRBJ1-5, with D tentatively TRBD1 (6 bases). The CDR3 sequence is 16 residues long. V lost 1 base, J lost 3 bases, and 16 bases lay in between. Germline V gene sequence: CDR1 DFQATT, CDR2 SNEGSKA (reference sequence).